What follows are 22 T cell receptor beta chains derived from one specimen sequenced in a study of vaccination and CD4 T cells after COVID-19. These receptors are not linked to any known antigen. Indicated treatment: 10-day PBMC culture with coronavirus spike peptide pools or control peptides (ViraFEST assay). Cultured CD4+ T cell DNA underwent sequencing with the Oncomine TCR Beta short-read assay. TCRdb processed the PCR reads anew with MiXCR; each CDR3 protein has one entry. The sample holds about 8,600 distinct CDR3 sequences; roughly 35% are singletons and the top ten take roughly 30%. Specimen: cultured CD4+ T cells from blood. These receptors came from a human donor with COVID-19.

This chain's CDR3 is CASTDSSYNSPLHF. CDR3 bases: TGTGCCAGCACGGATAGCTCCTATAATTCACCCCTCCACTTT. This rearrangement joins TRBV6-1 to TRBJ1-6; D is unclear. V lost 7 bases and J 0 bases, leaving 7 bases between the germline ends. Germline assignment: CDR1 MNHNS and CDR2 SASEGT. The CDR3 is made up of 14 amino acids.

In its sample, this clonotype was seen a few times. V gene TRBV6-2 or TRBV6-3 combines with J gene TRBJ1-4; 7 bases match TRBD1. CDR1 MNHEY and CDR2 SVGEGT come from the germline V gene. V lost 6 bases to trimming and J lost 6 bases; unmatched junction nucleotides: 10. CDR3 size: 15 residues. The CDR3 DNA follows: TGTGCCAGCAGCCTCGTAACAGGGGCTTATGAAAAACTGTTTTTT. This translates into CASSLVTGAYEKLFF.

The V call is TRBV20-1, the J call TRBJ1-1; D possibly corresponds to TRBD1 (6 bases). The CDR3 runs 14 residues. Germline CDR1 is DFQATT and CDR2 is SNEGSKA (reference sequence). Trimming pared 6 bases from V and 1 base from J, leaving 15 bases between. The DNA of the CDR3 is TGCAGTGCCCTAAAGTTACAGGGGAACACTGAAGCTTTCTTT. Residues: CSALKLQGNTEAFF.

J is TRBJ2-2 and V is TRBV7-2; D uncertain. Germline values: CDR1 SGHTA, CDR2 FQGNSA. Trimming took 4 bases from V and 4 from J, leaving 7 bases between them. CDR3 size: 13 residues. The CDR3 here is CASSSDITGELFF. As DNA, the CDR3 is TGTGCCAGCAGCTCCGACATCACCGGGGAGCTGTTTTTT.

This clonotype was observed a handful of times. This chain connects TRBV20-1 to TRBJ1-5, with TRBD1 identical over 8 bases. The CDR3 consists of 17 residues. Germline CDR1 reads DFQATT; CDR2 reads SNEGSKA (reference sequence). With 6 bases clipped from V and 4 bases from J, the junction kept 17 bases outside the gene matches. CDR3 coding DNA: TGCAGTGCCGCGAAAAGACAGGGGCTAACCGGGAATCAGCCCCAGCATTTT. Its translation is CSAAKRQGLTGNQPQHF.

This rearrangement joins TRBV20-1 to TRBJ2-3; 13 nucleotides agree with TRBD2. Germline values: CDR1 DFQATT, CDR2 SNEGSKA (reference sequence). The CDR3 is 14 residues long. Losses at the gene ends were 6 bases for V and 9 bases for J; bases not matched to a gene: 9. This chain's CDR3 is CSATTSGGTETQYF. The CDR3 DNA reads TGCAGTGCCACGACTAGCGGGGGGACGGAGACGCAGTATTTT.

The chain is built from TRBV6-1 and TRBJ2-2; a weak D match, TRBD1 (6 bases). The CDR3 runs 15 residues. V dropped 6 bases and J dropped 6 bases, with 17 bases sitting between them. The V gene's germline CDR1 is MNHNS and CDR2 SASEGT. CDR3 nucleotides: TGTGCCAGCAGCACCCCTACAGGGATTCCCGGGGAGCTGTTTTTT. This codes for CASSTPTGIPGELFF.

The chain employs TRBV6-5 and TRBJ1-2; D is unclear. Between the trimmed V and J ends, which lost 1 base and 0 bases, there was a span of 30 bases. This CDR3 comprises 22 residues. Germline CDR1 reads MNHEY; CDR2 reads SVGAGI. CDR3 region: CASSYLNRVLTDPSTSNYGYTF. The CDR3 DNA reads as TGTGCCAGCAGTTACTTGAACCGGGTTCTAACAGACCCCTCTACCTCTAACTATGGCTACACCTTC.

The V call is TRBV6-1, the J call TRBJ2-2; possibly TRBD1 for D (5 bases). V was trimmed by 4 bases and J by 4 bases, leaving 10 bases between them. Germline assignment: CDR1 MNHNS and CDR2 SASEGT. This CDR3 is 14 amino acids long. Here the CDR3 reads CASSVDSSTGELFF. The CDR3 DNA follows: TGTGCCAGCAGTGTTGACAGCTCCACCGGGGAGCTGTTTTTT.

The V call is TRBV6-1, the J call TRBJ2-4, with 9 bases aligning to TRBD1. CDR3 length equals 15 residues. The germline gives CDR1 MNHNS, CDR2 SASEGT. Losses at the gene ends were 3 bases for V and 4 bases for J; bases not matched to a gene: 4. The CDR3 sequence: CASSDRQGGKNIQYF. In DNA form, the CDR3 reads TGTGCCAGCAGTGACCGACAGGGGGGAAAAAACATTCAGTACTTC.

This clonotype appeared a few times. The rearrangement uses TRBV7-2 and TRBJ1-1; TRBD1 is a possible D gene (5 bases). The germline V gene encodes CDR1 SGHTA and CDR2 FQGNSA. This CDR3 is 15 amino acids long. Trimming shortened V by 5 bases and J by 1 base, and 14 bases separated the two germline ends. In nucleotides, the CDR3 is TGTGCCAGCAGCCCCGGGGCAGGATCGAACACTGAAGCTTTCTTT. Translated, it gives CASSPGAGSNTEAFF.

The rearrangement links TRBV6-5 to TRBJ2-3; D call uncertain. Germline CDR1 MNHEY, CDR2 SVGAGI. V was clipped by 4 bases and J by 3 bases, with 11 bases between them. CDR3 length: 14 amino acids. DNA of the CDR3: TGTGCCAGCAGTTTCCGGACCAAGACAGATACGCAGTATTTT. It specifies CASSFRTKTDTQYF.

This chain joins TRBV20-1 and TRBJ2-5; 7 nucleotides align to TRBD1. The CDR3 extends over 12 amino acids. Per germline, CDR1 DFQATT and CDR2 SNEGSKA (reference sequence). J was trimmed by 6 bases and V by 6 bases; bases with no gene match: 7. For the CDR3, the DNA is TGCAGTGCCCTCCCAGGGGGAAAGACCCAGTACTTC. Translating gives CSALPGGKTQYF.

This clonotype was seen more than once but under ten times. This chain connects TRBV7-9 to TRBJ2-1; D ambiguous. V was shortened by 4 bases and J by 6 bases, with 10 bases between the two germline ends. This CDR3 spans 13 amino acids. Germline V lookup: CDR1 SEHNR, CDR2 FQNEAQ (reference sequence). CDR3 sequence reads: CASSSDWGNEQFF. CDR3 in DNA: TGTGCCAGCAGCTCCGATTGGGGCAATGAGCAGTTCTTC.

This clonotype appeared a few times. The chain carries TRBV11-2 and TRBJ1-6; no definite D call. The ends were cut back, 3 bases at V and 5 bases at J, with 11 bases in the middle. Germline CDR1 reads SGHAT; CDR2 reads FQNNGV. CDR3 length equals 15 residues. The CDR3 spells CASSFSSEDNSPLHF. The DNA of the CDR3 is TGTGCCAGCAGCTTTTCTTCGGAAGATAATTCACCCCTCCACTTT.

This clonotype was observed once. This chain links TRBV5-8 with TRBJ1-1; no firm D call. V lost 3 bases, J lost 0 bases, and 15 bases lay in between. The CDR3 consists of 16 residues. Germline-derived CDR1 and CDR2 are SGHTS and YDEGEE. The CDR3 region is CASSSPSGRMNTEAFF. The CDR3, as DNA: TGTGCCAGCAGCTCACCCTCCGGGAGGATGAACACTGAAGCTTTCTTT.

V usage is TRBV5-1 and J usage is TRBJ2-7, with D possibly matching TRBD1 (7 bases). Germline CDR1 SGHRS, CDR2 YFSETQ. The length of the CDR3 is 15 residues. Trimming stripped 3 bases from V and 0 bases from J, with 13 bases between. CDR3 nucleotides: TGCGCCAGCAGCTCCAGGGGGACTGCCTCCTACGAGCAGTACTTC. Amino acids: CASSSRGTASYEQYF.

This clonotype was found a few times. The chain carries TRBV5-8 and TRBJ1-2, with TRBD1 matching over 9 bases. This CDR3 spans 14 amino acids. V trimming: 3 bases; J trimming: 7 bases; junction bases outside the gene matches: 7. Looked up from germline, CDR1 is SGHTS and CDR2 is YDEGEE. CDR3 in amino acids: CASSYGQGRLGYTF. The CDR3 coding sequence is TGTGCCAGCAGCTACGGACAGGGGCGCCTTGGCTACACCTTC.

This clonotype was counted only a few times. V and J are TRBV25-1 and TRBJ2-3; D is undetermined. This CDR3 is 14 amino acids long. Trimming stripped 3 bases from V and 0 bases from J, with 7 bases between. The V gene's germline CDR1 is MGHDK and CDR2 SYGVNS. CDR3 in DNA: TGTGCCAGCAGTGAGGGCCCTAGCACAGATACGCAGTATTTT. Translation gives CASSEGPSTDTQYF. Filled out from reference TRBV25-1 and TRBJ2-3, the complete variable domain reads EADIYQTPRYLVIGTGKKITLECSQTMGHDKMYWYQQDPGMELHLIHYSYGVNSTEKGDLSSESTVSRIRTEHFPLTLESARPSHTSQYLCASSEGPSTDTQYFGPGTRLTVL.

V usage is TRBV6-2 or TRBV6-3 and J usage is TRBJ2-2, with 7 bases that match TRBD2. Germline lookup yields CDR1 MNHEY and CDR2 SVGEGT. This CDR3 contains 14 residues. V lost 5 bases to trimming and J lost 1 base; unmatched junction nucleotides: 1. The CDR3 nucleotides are TGTGCCAGCAGTGAGCGGGGGAACACCGGGGAGCTGTTTTTT. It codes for CASSERGNTGELFF.

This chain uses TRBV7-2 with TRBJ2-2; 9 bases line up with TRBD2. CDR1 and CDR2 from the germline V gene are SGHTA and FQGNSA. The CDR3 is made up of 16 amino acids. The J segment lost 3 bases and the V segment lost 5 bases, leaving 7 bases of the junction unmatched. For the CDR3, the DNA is TGTGCCAGCAGCCAGAGGAGCGGGGGGTACACCGGGGAGCTGTTTTTT. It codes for CASSQRSGGYTGELFF.

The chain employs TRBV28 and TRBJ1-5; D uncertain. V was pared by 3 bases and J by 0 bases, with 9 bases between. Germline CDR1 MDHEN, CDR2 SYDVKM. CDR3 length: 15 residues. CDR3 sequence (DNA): TGTGCCAGCAGTTTCGACGGTCGTAGCAATCAGCCCCAGCATTTT. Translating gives CASSFDGRSNQPQHF.